This is a list of T cell receptor beta chains from one sample in a study of PD-1 blockade in classical Hodgkin lymphoma. The protocol was immunoSEQ multiplex PCR, while the TCRdb copy is restricted to in-frame clones and leaves out a portion. This sample has tens of thousands of clones; roughly nine tenths occur once, and the top ten carry roughly 8.7%. The sequencing used peripheral blood mononuclear cells (PBMCs), collected before the fourth cycle of nivolumab. The receptors were sampled from a human donor with classical Hodgkin lymphoma. The CDR3 runs from the conserved cysteine through the conserved F or W. The order of the fields is V gene, clone size, J gene, D gene, CDR3 protein, CDR3 DNA. A D gene is named only where the DNA matches it firmly. Expanded clones are given a class, and other clones once, few, many or no size at all.

TRBV5-1,NA,TRBJ2-5,TRBD2,CASTPVGLASGETQYF,TGCGCCAGCACCCCTGTGGGACTAGCATCGGGAGAGACCCAGTACTTC
TRBV7-7,NA,TRBJ2-7,TRBD1,CASSPGQGGYEQYF,TGTGCCAGCAGCCCGGGACAGGGTGGCTACGAGCAGTACTTC
TRBV5-5,NA,TRBJ1-1,NA,CASSLAWGTEAFF,TGTGCCAGCAGCTTGGCCTGGGGCACTGAAGCTTTCTTT
TRBV19,once,TRBJ2-7,TRBD2,CASSGSGGPSYEQYF,TGTGCCAGTAGTGGTAGCGGGGGGCCTTCCTACGAGCAGTACTTC
TRBV5-1,NA,TRBJ1-4,NA,CASSLEGDATNEKLFF,TGCGCCAGCAGCTTGGAGGGGGACGCAACTAATGAAAAACTGTTTTTT
TRBV18,NA,TRBJ2-7,NA,CASSPLALGSYEQYF,TGTGCCAGCTCACCACTGGCCCTCGGCAGCTACGAGCAGTACTTC
TRBV7-9,NA,TRBJ1-6,NA,CASSLGADNSPLHF,TGTGCCAGCAGCTTAGGGGCCGATAATTCACCCCTCCACTTT
TRBV6-5,NA,TRBJ1-4,TRBD1,CASVQGTGREKLFF,TGTGCCAGTGTACAAGGGACAGGGAGAGAAAAACTGTTTTTT
TRBV5-1,once,TRBJ1-1,NA,CASSFLTGNTEAFF,TGCGCCAGCAGCTTCTTGACGGGGAACACTGAAGCTTTCTTT
TRBV5-1,NA,TRBJ2-1,NA,CASSSRSAGGNNEQFF,TGCGCCAGCAGCTCCCGGTCGGCAGGGGGGAACAATGAGCAGTTCTTC
TRBV7-8,NA,TRBJ2-7,NA,CASSFADGSGNEQYF,TGTGCCAGCAGCTTTGCAGACGGTTCCGGGAACGAGCAGTACTTC
TRBV6-5,few,TRBJ1-2,NA,CASSYSSRSGYGYTF,TGTGCCAGCAGTTACTCGTCTCGGTCAGGCTATGGCTACACCTTC
TRBV7-8,NA,TRBJ1-6,TRBD1,CASSSRVGQSSYNSPLHF,TGTGCCAGCAGCTCAAGAGTGGGACAGAGCTCCTATAATTCACCCCTCCACTTT
TRBV6-1,few,TRBJ2-1,NA,CASSEETQQFF,TGTGCCAGCAGTGAAGAGACGCAGCAGTTCTTC
TRBV5-1,NA,TRBJ2-1,TRBD2,CASSFVLAGGGEQFF,TGCGCCAGCAGCTTTGTGTTAGCGGGGGGGGGAGAGCAGTTCTTC
TRBV29-1,NA,TRBJ1-4,NA,CSVLQGDEKLFF,TGCAGCGTCCTACAGGGAGATGAAAAACTGTTTTTT
TRBV5-1,NA,TRBJ2-5,NA,CASSSASQETQYF,TGCGCCAGTAGCTCGGCCAGCCAAGAGACCCAGTACTTC
TRBV6-1,NA,TRBJ2-7,NA,CASTETDGYSYEQYF,TGTGCCAGCACTGAAACGGACGGCTACTCCTACGAGCAGTACTTC
TRBV5-1,NA,TRBJ2-5,TRBD2,CASSFMVASGGESETQYF,TGCGCCAGCAGCTTCATGGTCGCTAGCGGGGGGGAAAGTGAGACCCAGTACTTC
TRBV29-1,NA,TRBJ1-2,NA,CSGGWVGVGGYTF,TGCAGCGGAGGATGGGTGGGAGTGGGTGGCTACACCTTC
TRBV5-1,NA,TRBJ1-1,NA,CASRTGVGLTEAFF,TGCGCCAGCAGAACGGGAGTGGGTTTGACTGAAGCTTTCTTT
TRBV5-1,NA,TRBJ2-1,NA,CASSSQTGTIRSYNEQFF,TGCGCCAGCAGCTCCCAAACCGGGACCATTCGCTCCTACAATGAGCAGTTCTTC
TRBV5-6,NA,TRBJ2-2,NA,CASSLWGVGELFF,TGTGCCAGCAGCCTCTGGGGGGTAGGGGAGCTGTTTTTT
TRBV7-9,NA,TRBJ2-3,NA,CASSSKGDTQYF,TGTGCCAGCAGCTCAAAGGGCGACACGCAGTATTTT
TRBV18,NA,TRBJ2-7,NA,CASSPDRYEQYF,TGTGCCAGCTCACCCGACAGATACGAGCAGTACTTC
TRBV13,once,TRBJ1-2,NA,CASSLTPGEHYGYTF,TGTGCCAGCAGCTTAACCCCGGGGGAGCACTATGGCTACACCTTC
TRBV5-1,NA,TRBJ1-1,NA,CASSTGTLNTEAFF,TGCGCCAGCAGCACTGGGACATTGAACACTGAAGCTTTCTTT
TRBV28,NA,TRBJ2-2,TRBD1,CASSTQGQPHTGELFF,TGTGCCAGCAGTACCCAGGGACAGCCTCACACCGGGGAGCTGTTTTTT
TRBV10-3,NA,TRBJ2-7,TRBD1,CAISEPRTGPYEQYF,TGTGCCATCAGTGAGCCTCGGACAGGGCCCTACGAGCAGTACTTC
TRBV7-8,NA,TRBJ2-1,NA,CASSPLGFVNEQFF,TGTGCCAGCAGCCCCCTAGGTTTTGTCAATGAGCAGTTCTTC
TRBV5-1,once,TRBJ2-3,NA,CASSLISLTDTQYF,TGCGCCAGCAGCTTAATCAGTCTCACAGATACGCAGTATTTT
TRBV5-1,NA,TRBJ1-6,TRBD1,CASSLGMGQPGGDNSPLHF,TGCGCCAGCAGCTTGGGGATGGGACAGCCGGGGGGTGATAATTCACCCCTCCACTTT
TRBV6-6,NA,TRBJ2-1,TRBD1,CASSYSGGQFVNEQFF,TGTGCCAGCAGCTATTCAGGGGGACAGTTCGTCAATGAGCAGTTCTTC
TRBV6-1,NA,TRBJ1-2,TRBD1,CASRGTGGFYGYTF,TGTGCCAGCAGGGGGACAGGGGGTTTTTATGGCTACACCTTC
TRBV6-5,NA,TRBJ2-5,TRBD2,CASRASGGRETQYF,TGTGCCAGTCGGGCTAGCGGGGGGAGAGAGACCCAGTACTTC
TRBV6-6,NA,TRBJ2-7,NA,CASTSVVGEQYF,TGTGCCAGCACCTCGGTTGTGGGCGAGCAGTACTTC
TRBV6-8,NA,TRBJ1-1,NA,CASRLGPRYTEAFF,TGTGCCAGCAGACTGGGACCCCGCTACACTGAAGCTTTCTTT
TRBV6-1,NA,TRBJ2-1,NA,CASFKQAAEQFF,TGTGCCAGTTTTAAACAGGCAGCGGAGCAGTTCTTC
TRBV18,NA,TRBJ1-1,NA,CASSPKENTEAFF,TGTGCCAGCTCACCTAAAGAGAACACTGAAGCTTTCTTT
TRBV6-6,NA,TRBJ1-3,TRBD1,CASGGQGNTIYF,TGTGCCAGCGGTGGACAGGGGAACACCATATATTTT
TRBV6-6,NA,TRBJ2-2,TRBD1,CASSLIGQGNTGELFF,TGTGCCAGCAGTTTAATTGGACAGGGGAACACCGGGGAGCTGTTTTTT